The following is a T cell receptor (beta chain) sequence with its context. What it binds is unknown. The sample comes from a study of cytomegalovirus exposure and HLA in healthy donors. Background on the study: The 120 or so validation repertoires used a platform that matched the one used for the 666 first-cohort repertoires, as a later analysis reported.

Repertoires were generated with immunoSEQ multiplex PCR, while TCRdb's copy carries only in-frame clones and drops some. The sample shows 70,000 to 95,000 clones, roughly 93% of them seen only once. The study's findings and limits: Among the CMV-associated chains, three were confirmed in vitro as specific for CMV antigens. Cytomegalovirus association was listed for about 170 TCR beta chains.

The donors were members of the validation cohort comprising over 90 subjects, separate from the roughly 670-subject first cohort. V gave up 4 bases and J gave up 1 base, with 19 bases separating them. Looked up from germline, CDR1 is MGHRA and CDR2 is YSYEKL. The CDR3 totals 17 residues. The specimen was PBMCs. This TCR was recovered from a woman aged 30 to 39 in good health and CMV-seronegative. V and J are TRBV4-1 and TRBJ1-2; perhaps TRBD1 as D (5 bases). The CDR3 DNA sequence: TGCGCCAGCAGCCCCTACGAGACAGTCGACGTTAACTATGGCTACACCTTC. Translation gives CASSPYETVDVNYGYTF.